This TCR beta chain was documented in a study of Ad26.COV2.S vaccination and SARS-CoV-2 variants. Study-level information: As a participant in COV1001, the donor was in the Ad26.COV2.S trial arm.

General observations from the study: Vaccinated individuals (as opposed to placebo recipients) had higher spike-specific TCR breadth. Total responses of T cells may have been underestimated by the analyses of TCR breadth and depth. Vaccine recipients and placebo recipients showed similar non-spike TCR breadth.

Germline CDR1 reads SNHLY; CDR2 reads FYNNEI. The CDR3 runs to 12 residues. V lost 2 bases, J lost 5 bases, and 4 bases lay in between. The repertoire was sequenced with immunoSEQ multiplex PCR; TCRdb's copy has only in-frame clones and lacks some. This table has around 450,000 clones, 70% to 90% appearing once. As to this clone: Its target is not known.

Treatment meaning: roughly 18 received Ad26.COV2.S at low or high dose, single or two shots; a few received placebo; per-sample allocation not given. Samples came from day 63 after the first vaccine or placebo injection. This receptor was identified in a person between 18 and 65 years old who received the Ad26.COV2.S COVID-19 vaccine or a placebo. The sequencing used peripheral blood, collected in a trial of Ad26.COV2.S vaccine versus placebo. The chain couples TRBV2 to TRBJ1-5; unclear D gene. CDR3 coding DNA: TGTGCCAGCAGTGAATTTTATCAGCCCCAGCATTTT. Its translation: CASSEFYQPQHF.